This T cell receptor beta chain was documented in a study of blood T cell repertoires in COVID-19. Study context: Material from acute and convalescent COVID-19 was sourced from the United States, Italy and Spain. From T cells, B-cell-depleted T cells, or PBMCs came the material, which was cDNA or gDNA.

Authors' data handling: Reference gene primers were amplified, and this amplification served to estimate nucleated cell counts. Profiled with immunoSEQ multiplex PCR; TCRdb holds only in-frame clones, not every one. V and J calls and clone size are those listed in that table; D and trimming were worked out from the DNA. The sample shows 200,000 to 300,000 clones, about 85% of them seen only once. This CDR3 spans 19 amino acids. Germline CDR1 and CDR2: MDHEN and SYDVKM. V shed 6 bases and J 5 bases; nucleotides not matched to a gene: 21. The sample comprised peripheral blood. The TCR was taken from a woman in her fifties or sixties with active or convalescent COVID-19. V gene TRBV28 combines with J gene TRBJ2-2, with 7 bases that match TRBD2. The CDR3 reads CASSRAGGSAGSWTGELFF. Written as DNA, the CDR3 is TGTGCCAGCAGCCGCGCCGGGGGGTCCGCGGGCAGTTGGACCGGGGAGCTGTTTTTT.